The rows below give T cell receptor beta chains drawn from one sample of a study of shared clonotypes between healthy human individuals. Generated by immunoSEQ multiplex PCR, the TCRdb table keeps only in-frame clones and is missing some. The repertoire holds some 2,500,000 clones, approximately 90% seen once, with approximately 0.39% in the top ten. Sequencing was performed on naive CD4+ T cells from PBMCs. All receptors come from a man younger than 30 in good health. Some clones in this sample may be carry-over from other donors' samples. CDR3s include the opening cysteine and the closing phenylalanine or tryptophan.

V gene: TRBV4-1; J gene: TRBJ2-6; CDR3 protein: CASSQATSSGANVLTF
V gene: TRBV7-2; J gene: TRBJ2-7; CDR3 protein: CASSLLAGGNEQYF
V gene: TRBV6-5; J gene: TRBJ2-7; CDR3 protein: CASSYSRGSYEQYF
V gene: TRBV5-1; J gene: TRBJ2-1; CDR3 protein: CASSLDLAGGSEQFF
V gene: TRBV28; J gene: TRBJ1-3; CDR3 protein: CASSLTPGTPGNTIYF
V gene: TRBV6-6; J gene: TRBJ1-2; CDR3 protein: CASSPPGQARGYGYTF
V gene: TRBV28; J gene: TRBJ2-5; CDR3 protein: CASSLIFEKTQYF
V gene: TRBV18; J gene: TRBJ2-7; CDR3 protein: CASSPAGTGSYEQYF
V gene: TRBV11-2; J gene: TRBJ2-3; CDR3 protein: CASSHTLGTGRTDTQYF
V gene: TRBV9; J gene: TRBJ1-3; CDR3 protein: CASSVDGWGPGNTIYF
V gene: TRBV6-1; J gene: TRBJ2-7; CDR3 protein: CASRDGIGYEQYF
V gene: TRBV19; J gene: TRBJ1-1; CDR3 protein: CASNGRPNTEAFF
V gene: TRBV18; J gene: TRBJ2-4; CDR3 protein: CASSRRLAKNIQYF
V gene: TRBV7-8; J gene: TRBJ2-2; CDR3 protein: CASSLFDRDNTGELFF
V gene: TRBV2; J gene: TRBJ2-5; CDR3 protein: CASSPSETQYF
V gene: TRBV2; J gene: TRBJ2-1; CDR3 protein: CAGSGVAAYNEQFF